These 3 T cell receptor beta chains came from one sample sequenced in a study of memory CD4+ T cells and cytomegalovirus serostatus. The table came from immunoSEQ multiplex PCR; TCRdb's copy has only in-frame clones and leaves some out. The table has about 52,000 clones, roughly 78% seen once. Single viable CD3+CD4+CD8-CD45RO+ cells were sorted as the memory CD4+ T cells. The material sequenced was memory CD4+ T cells from blood. These receptor sequences come from an adult in good health and CMV-seronegative.

This rearrangement joins TRBV7-8 to TRBJ2-4; D not resolved. V lost 5 bases, J lost 0 bases, and 20 bases lay in between. The CDR3 is 18 amino acids. Germline CDR1 is SGHVS and CDR2 is FQNEAQ. In DNA form, the CDR3 reads TGTGCCAGCAGCCTCTTATGGGTAAAAAATCTAGCCAAAAACATTCAGTACTTC. Translation gives CASSLLWVKNLAKNIQYF. The full variable domain, its missing parts supplied by reference TRBV7-8 and TRBJ2-4, is GAGVSQSPRYKVAKRGQDVALRCDPISGHVSLFWYQQALGQGPEFLTYFQNEAQLDKSGLPSDRFFAERPEGSVSTLKIQRTQQEDSAVYLCASSLLWVKNLAKNIQYFGAGTRLSVL.

V and J are TRBV7-2 and TRBJ1-6, with TRBD1 as a possible D gene (6 bases). The CDR3 has 16 amino acids. V was clipped by 3 bases and J by 7 bases, with 16 bases between them. Per germline, CDR1 SGHTA and CDR2 FQGNSA. The CDR3 DNA is TGTGCCAGCAGCTTCGGGGTGGACAGTGCAAATTCACCCCTCCACTTT. As protein: CASSFGVDSANSPLHF.

The CDR3 DNA reads TGCAGCGTGATGTCGGGGGGTACTGAAGCTTTCTTT. It yields the protein CSVMSGGTEAFF. This chain joins TRBV29-1 and TRBJ1-1; possible D gene TRBD1, 5 bases. Trimming pared 6 bases from V and 5 bases from J, leaving 13 bases between. This CDR3 region has 12 residues. Germline CDR1 reads SQVTM; CDR2 reads ANQGSEA.